These T cell receptor beta chains were read from a single sample in a study of brain T cells in children with intractable seizures. Data came from immunoSEQ multiplex PCR; TCRdb stores just in-frame clones and leaves some out. The sample has under 400,000 clones, nearly 95% seen once. The material was peripheral blood, obtained roughly 5 months after surgery. The receptors here all came from a boy younger than two with tuberous sclerosis and intractable seizures. The CDR3 runs from the conserved cysteine through the conserved F or W. D genes are given only for firm matches. Some rows mark clone size as missing; the rest say once, few, many or name a class of expanded clone.

j_call | v_call | clone_size | d_call | cdr3_nt | cdr3_aa
TRBJ1-1 | TRBV20-1 | . | . | TGCAGTGCTAGACAGGACACTGAAGCTTTCTTT | CSARQDTEAFF
TRBJ2-7 | TRBV27 | . | TRBD1 | TGTGCCAGCAGTCTGGAATCGACAGGGTGGGCCTACGAGCAGTACTTC | CASSLESTGWAYEQYF
TRBJ1-2 | TRBV12-5 | . | . | TGTGCTAGTGGTCCGGACCCTAGGGCGTACTATGGCTACACCTTC | CASGPDPRAYYGYTF
TRBJ2-7 | TRBV25-1 | . | . | TGTGCCAGCCGCAGCGGTCTTCCCTACGAGCAGTACTTC | CASRSGLPYEQYF
TRBJ1-1 | TRBV29-1 | . | . | TGCAGCGGGGAACGGGGCGAGCACACTGAAGCTTTCTTT | CSGERGEHTEAFF
TRBJ1-5 | TRBV6-7 | . | TRBD1 | TGTGCCAGCAGCCCGGCCAGCAGCGCCGACAGGGAGAAGGCTCAGCCCCAGCATTTT | CASSPASSADREKAQPQHF
TRBJ1-1 | TRBV5-4 | once | . | TGTGCCAGCAGCTTGGGAACAGGGCGTGAAGCTTTCTTT | CASSLGTGREAFF
TRBJ1-2 | TRBV29-1 | . | . | TGCAGCGTTCTTAAGGGGCTCAATGGCTACACCTTC | CSVLKGLNGYTF
TRBJ2-7 | TRBV5-4 | . | . | TGTGCCAGCAGCCAAGGGGAGGTCTACGAGCAGTACTTC | CASSQGEVYEQYF
TRBJ1-4 | TRBV2 | . | TRBD1 | TGTGCCAGCAGCGCTGACAGGGTCGGGGAAAAACTGTTTTTT | CASSADRVGEKLFF
TRBJ2-4 | TRBV27 | . | . | TGTGCCAGCAGTTTTGGAACGGGGATACTAGCCAAAAACATTCAGTACTTC | CASSFGTGILAKNIQYF
TRBJ2-2 | TRBV5-1 | once | TRBD2 | TGCGCCAGCAGGGAGACTAGCGGCGGAGGGACCGGGGAGCTGTTTTTT | CASRETSGGGTGELFF
TRBJ1-3 | TRBV6-6 | . | . | TGTGCCAGCAGTTACCAGGACAGTGCTGGAAACACCATATATTTT | CASSYQDSAGNTIYF
TRBJ1-1 | TRBV6-5 | . | . | TGTGCCAGCAGTTACTCGACGGGGGTCGCCACTGAAGCTTTCTTT | CASSYSTGVATEAFF
TRBJ2-7 | TRBV7-6 | once | TRBD1 | TGTGCCAGCAGCTTAGGAGCTGCGAGGACAGGGTTCTACGAGCAGTACTTC | CASSLGAARTGFYEQYF